These T cell receptor beta chains were read from a single sample in a study of cytomegalovirus exposure and HLA in healthy donors. The protocol was immunoSEQ multiplex PCR, while the TCRdb copy is restricted to in-frame clones and leaves out a portion. The sample gives nearly 100,000 clones, approximately 76% of which show up once; around 20% is in the top ten. The sample was PBMCs. These receptors were obtained from a woman aged 55-75 years in good health and CMV-seropositive. CDR3s include the opening cysteine and the closing phenylalanine or tryptophan. The order of the fields is V gene, clone size, D gene, J gene, CDR3 DNA, CDR3 protein. D genes are given only for firm matches. Expanded clones are given a class, and other clones once, few, many or no size at all.

V gene: TRBV7-9; clone size: .; D gene: .; J gene: TRBJ2-3; CDR3 DNA: TGTGCCAGCAGCTTAGACACAGCGGACCGAAGCACAGATACGCAGTATTTT; CDR3 protein: CASSLDTADRSTDTQYF
V gene: TRBV11-3; clone size: .; D gene: TRBD1; J gene: TRBJ2-2; CDR3 DNA: TGTGCCAGCAGCTTCGGGACAGGGGGCACCGGGGAGCTGTTTTTT; CDR3 protein: CASSFGTGGTGELFF
V gene: TRBV30; clone size: .; D gene: .; J gene: TRBJ2-3; CDR3 DNA: TGTGCCTGGAGCCGCACGCGAGATACGCAGTATTTT; CDR3 protein: CAWSRTRDTQYF
V gene: TRBV4-1; clone size: .; D gene: TRBD2; J gene: TRBJ2-7; CDR3 DNA: TGCGCCAGCAGCCCATTGACGGGACTAGCGGGATTAAGGGGCTACGAGCAGTACTTC; CDR3 protein: CASSPLTGLAGLRGYEQYF
V gene: TRBV27; clone size: .; D gene: TRBD1; J gene: TRBJ1-2; CDR3 DNA: TGTGCCAGCAGGCGCGGGCAGGACAGGGTGATATCTGGCTACACCTTC; CDR3 protein: CASRRGQDRVISGYTF
V gene: TRBV18; clone size: .; D gene: .; J gene: TRBJ1-1; CDR3 DNA: TGTGCCAGCTCACCTGCGGTAACATCTAACACTGAAGCTTTCTTT; CDR3 protein: CASSPAVTSNTEAFF
V gene: TRBV29-1; clone size: few; D gene: TRBD1; J gene: TRBJ1-4; CDR3 DNA: TGCAGCGTTGAATCGCCAGGGGGAGATGAAAAACTGTTTTTT; CDR3 protein: CSVESPGGDEKLFF
V gene: TRBV9; clone size: .; D gene: TRBD2; J gene: TRBJ2-2; CDR3 DNA: TGTGCCAGCAGCGTAGACGGGAGGGCCCGCGTCACCGGGGAGCTGTTTTTT; CDR3 protein: CASSVDGRARVTGELFF
V gene: TRBV29-1; clone size: .; D gene: TRBD2; J gene: TRBJ2-3; CDR3 DNA: TGCAGCGCCACCGGACTAGCGGGAGGGCCCGGGTCAGATACGCAGTATTTT; CDR3 protein: CSATGLAGGPGSDTQYF
V gene: TRBV27; clone size: .; D gene: .; J gene: TRBJ1-2; CDR3 DNA: TGTGCCAGCAAGCAGGGGAGTGGTGGCTACACCTTC; CDR3 protein: CASKQGSGGYTF
V gene: TRBV9; clone size: .; D gene: .; J gene: TRBJ2-1; CDR3 DNA: TGTGCCAGCAGCGTAGACTACGCTGAGCAGTTCTTC; CDR3 protein: CASSVDYAEQFF
V gene: TRBV7-3; clone size: .; D gene: .; J gene: TRBJ2-3; CDR3 DNA: TGTGCCAGCAGCTTCCTGGGCGCTAGCACAGATACGCAGTATTTT; CDR3 protein: CASSFLGASTDTQYF
V gene: TRBV19; clone size: .; D gene: .; J gene: TRBJ1-1; CDR3 DNA: TGTGCCAGTAGTGTCTCGGGACTCCGGAACACTGAAGCTTTCTTT; CDR3 protein: CASSVSGLRNTEAFF
V gene: TRBV2; clone size: .; D gene: TRBD1; J gene: TRBJ1-2; CDR3 DNA: TGTGCCAGCAGTGGGACAGGGGATGGCTACACCTTC; CDR3 protein: CASSGTGDGYTF
V gene: TRBV7-9; clone size: few; D gene: .; J gene: TRBJ1-5; CDR3 DNA: TGTGCCAGCAGCCCTTGGGAGAGCAATCAGCCCCAGCATTTT; CDR3 protein: CASSPWESNQPQHF
V gene: TRBV5-1; clone size: .; D gene: .; J gene: TRBJ2-1; CDR3 DNA: TGCGCCAGCAGCTTTGCTAGCGTCGGTGAGCAGTTCTTC; CDR3 protein: CASSFASVGEQFF
V gene: TRBV19; clone size: .; D gene: .; J gene: TRBJ1-3; CDR3 DNA: TGTGCCAGTAGATCCGAGGGAAACACCATATATTTT; CDR3 protein: CASRSEGNTIYF
V gene: TRBV11-2; clone size: .; D gene: TRBD1; J gene: TRBJ2-3; CDR3 DNA: TGTGCCAGCGGGACAGGGGGCGCGAGCACAGATACGCAGTATTTT; CDR3 protein: CASGTGGASTDTQYF
V gene: TRBV7-9; clone size: medium-sized; D gene: .; J gene: TRBJ1-4; CDR3 DNA: TGTGCCAGCAGCTTAGATAGGAGTCCTTCTGTAAAACTGTTTTTT; CDR3 protein: CASSLDRSPSVKLFF
V gene: TRBV29-1; clone size: few; D gene: .; J gene: TRBJ2-2; CDR3 DNA: TGCAGCGTTGACTCCGGGGAGCTGTTTTTT; CDR3 protein: CSVDSGELFF
V gene: TRBV5-1; clone size: .; D gene: .; J gene: TRBJ2-5; CDR3 DNA: TGCGCCAGCAGCTTGTTTCGACAGCCCCAAGAGACCCAGTACTTC; CDR3 protein: CASSLFRQPQETQYF
V gene: TRBV5-1; clone size: .; D gene: TRBD2; J gene: TRBJ2-3; CDR3 DNA: TGCGCCAGCAGCGCTACTGGGACTAGCTATCTCACAGATACGCAGTATTTT; CDR3 protein: CASSATGTSYLTDTQYF
V gene: TRBV7-2; clone size: .; D gene: .; J gene: TRBJ2-5; CDR3 DNA: TGTGCCAGCAGCCAATTCGGGGGAAGGGAGACCCAGTACTTC; CDR3 protein: CASSQFGGRETQYF
V gene: TRBV2; clone size: .; D gene: TRBD2; J gene: TRBJ2-3; CDR3 DNA: TGTGCCACCGGTACCGGGACTAGCTCCACAGATACGCAGTATTTT; CDR3 protein: CATGTGTSSTDTQYF
V gene: TRBV12-2; clone size: few; D gene: .; J gene: TRBJ1-2; CDR3 DNA: TGTGCAAGTCGCTTGCAGGGGGCGGCCTATGGCTACACCTTC; CDR3 protein: CASRLQGAAYGYTF
V gene: TRBV7-3; clone size: .; D gene: .; J gene: TRBJ2-1; CDR3 DNA: TGTGCCAGCAGCTTAATCGGGAAGACTGATGAGCAGTTCTTC; CDR3 protein: CASSLIGKTDEQFF
V gene: TRBV5-5; clone size: .; D gene: TRBD2; J gene: TRBJ2-7; CDR3 DNA: TGTGCCAGCAGTGGACTAGCGGGAACCGGCTACGAGCAGTACTTC; CDR3 protein: CASSGLAGTGYEQYF
V gene: TRBV6-1; clone size: .; D gene: .; J gene: TRBJ1-3; CDR3 DNA: TGTGCCAGCATTCGAGACAACGTCTCTGGAAACACCATATATTTT; CDR3 protein: CASIRDNVSGNTIYF
V gene: TRBV5-1; clone size: .; D gene: .; J gene: TRBJ2-3; CDR3 DNA: TGCGCCAGCAGCTTGTGGGGGGACAGCACAGATACGCAGTATTTT; CDR3 protein: CASSLWGDSTDTQYF
V gene: TRBV5-3; clone size: few; D gene: TRBD1; J gene: TRBJ1-4; CDR3 DNA: TGTGCCAGAAGCCCCGGACAGGGGGATTCTAATGAAAAACTGTTTTTT; CDR3 protein: CARSPGQGDSNEKLFF
V gene: TRBV14; clone size: .; D gene: TRBD1; J gene: TRBJ1-2; CDR3 DNA: TGTGCCAGCAGCCAGGGGACAGGCCGGTATGGCTACACCTTC; CDR3 protein: CASSQGTGRYGYTF
V gene: TRBV10-3; clone size: .; D gene: .; J gene: TRBJ2-1; CDR3 DNA: TGTGCCATCAGTGAGTCTGGGGACAATTACAATGAGCAGTTCTTC; CDR3 protein: CAISESGDNYNEQFF
V gene: TRBV6-5; clone size: .; D gene: TRBD2; J gene: TRBJ2-1; CDR3 DNA: TGTGCCAGCAAACTAACTAGCGCGGATCAGAATGAGCAGTTCTTC; CDR3 protein: CASKLTSADQNEQFF
V gene: TRBV2; clone size: .; D gene: TRBD1; J gene: TRBJ1-1; CDR3 DNA: TGTGTCAGCAAGGGGGCGGGCGAAGCTTTCTTT; CDR3 protein: CVSKGAGEAFF
V gene: TRBV4-1; clone size: .; D gene: .; J gene: TRBJ1-2; CDR3 DNA: TGCGCCAGCAGCCAAGCAAGGACAGAATTCTATGGCTACACCTTC; CDR3 protein: CASSQARTEFYGYTF
V gene: TRBV21-1; clone size: few; D gene: .; J gene: TRBJ2-7; CDR3 DNA: TGTGCCAGCAGCTCTAGGCGGGACGAGCAGTACTTC; CDR3 protein: CASSSRRDEQYF
V gene: TRBV2; clone size: .; D gene: .; J gene: TRBJ1-5; CDR3 DNA: TGTGCCAGCAGTTGGAGGGATGGTCAGCCCCAGCATTTT; CDR3 protein: CASSWRDGQPQHF
V gene: TRBV30; clone size: .; D gene: .; J gene: TRBJ1-1; CDR3 DNA: TGTGCCTGGAGTACGGGACACCGGAACACTGAAGCTTTCTTT; CDR3 protein: CAWSTGHRNTEAFF
V gene: TRBV18; clone size: .; D gene: .; J gene: TRBJ2-2; CDR3 DNA: TGTGCCAGCTCACCATCACGCGGAGACCCGAACACCGGGGAGCTGTTTTTT; CDR3 protein: CASSPSRGDPNTGELFF
V gene: TRBV28; clone size: .; D gene: TRBD1; J gene: TRBJ2-7; CDR3 DNA: TGTGCCAGCAGTTTACCTCCGGGACAGGGATACGAGCAGTACTTC; CDR3 protein: CASSLPPGQGYEQYF
V gene: TRBV7-6; clone size: .; D gene: TRBD2; J gene: TRBJ2-1; CDR3 DNA: TGTGCCAGCAGCAAGGGACTAGCGGGAATTCATGAGCAGTTCTTC; CDR3 protein: CASSKGLAGIHEQFF
V gene: TRBV4-2; clone size: .; D gene: .; J gene: TRBJ1-1; CDR3 DNA: TGTGCCAGCAGCCAAGATCTCAACACTGAAGCTTTCTTT; CDR3 protein: CASSQDLNTEAFF
V gene: TRBV18; clone size: .; D gene: TRBD1; J gene: TRBJ1-2; CDR3 DNA: TGTGCCAGCTCACCGGGGACAGGGGGCGATGGCTACACCTTC; CDR3 protein: CASSPGTGGDGYTF
V gene: TRBV6-6; clone size: once; D gene: TRBD1; J gene: TRBJ1-2; CDR3 DNA: TGTGCCAGCAGAACGACAGGGGTGTTGGAAGGCTACACCTTC; CDR3 protein: CASRTTGVLEGYTF
V gene: TRBV28; clone size: .; D gene: .; J gene: TRBJ1-1; CDR3 DNA: TGTGCCAGCAGCTCCGGAGGGGCGGTGAACACTGAAGCTTTCTTT; CDR3 protein: CASSSGGAVNTEAFF